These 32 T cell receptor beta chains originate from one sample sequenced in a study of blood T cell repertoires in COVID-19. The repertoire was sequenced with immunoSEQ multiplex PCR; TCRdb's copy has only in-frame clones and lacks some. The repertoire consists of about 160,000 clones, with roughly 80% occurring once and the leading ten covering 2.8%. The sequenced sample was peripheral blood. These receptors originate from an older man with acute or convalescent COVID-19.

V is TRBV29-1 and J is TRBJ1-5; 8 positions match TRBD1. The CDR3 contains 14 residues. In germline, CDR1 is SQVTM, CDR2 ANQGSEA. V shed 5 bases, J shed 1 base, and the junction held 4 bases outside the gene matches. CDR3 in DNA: TGCAGCGTTCGGACAGGGTGGAGCAATCAGCCCCAGCATTTT. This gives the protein CSVRTGWSNQPQHF.

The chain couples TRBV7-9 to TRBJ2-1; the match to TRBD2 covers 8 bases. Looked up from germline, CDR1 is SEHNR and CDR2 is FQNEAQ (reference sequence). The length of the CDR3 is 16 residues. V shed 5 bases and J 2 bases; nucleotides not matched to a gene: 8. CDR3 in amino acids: CASSTVAGIPYNEQFF. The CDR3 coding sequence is TGTGCCAGCAGCACCGTAGCGGGAATCCCCTACAATGAGCAGTTCTTC.

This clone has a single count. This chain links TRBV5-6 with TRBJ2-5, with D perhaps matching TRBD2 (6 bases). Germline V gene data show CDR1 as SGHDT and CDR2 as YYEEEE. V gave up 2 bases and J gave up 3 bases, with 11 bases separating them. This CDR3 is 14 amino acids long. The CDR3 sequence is CASSLIAAEETQYF. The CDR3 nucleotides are TGTGCCAGCAGCTTAATAGCGGCCGAAGAGACCCAGTACTTC.

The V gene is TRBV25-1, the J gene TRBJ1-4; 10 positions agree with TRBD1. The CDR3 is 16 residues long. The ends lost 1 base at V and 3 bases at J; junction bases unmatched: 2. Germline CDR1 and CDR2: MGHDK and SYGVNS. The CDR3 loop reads CASSESGQGANEKLFF. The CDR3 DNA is TGTGCCAGCAGTGAATCTGGACAGGGGGCTAATGAAAAACTGTTTTTT.

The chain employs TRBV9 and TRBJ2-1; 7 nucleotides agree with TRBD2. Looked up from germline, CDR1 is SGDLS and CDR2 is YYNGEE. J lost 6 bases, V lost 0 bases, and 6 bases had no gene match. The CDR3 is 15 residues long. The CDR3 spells CASSVAGEGLNEQFF. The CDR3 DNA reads TGTGCCAGCAGCGTAGCTGGGGAGGGCCTCAATGAGCAGTTCTTC.

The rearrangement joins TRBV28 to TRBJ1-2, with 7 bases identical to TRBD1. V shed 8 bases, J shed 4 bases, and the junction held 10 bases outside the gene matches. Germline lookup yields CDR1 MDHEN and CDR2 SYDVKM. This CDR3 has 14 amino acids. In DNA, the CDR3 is TGTGCCAGCCTTACCCCGGGACAGACCTATGGCTACACCTTC. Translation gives CASLTPGQTYGYTF.

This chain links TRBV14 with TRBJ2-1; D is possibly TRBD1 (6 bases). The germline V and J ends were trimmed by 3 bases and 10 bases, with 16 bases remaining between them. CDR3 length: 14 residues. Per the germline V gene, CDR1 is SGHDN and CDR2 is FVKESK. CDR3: CASSHRGRESEQFF. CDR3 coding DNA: TGTGCCAGCAGCCACAGGGGAAGGGAGTCCGAGCAGTTCTTC.

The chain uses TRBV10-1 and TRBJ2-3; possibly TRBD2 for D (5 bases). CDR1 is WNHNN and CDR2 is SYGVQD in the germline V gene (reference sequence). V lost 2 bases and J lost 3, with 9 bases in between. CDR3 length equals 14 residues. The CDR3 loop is CASSENGGTDTQYF. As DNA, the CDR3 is TGCGCCAGCAGTGAGAACGGCGGGACAGATACGCAGTATTTT.

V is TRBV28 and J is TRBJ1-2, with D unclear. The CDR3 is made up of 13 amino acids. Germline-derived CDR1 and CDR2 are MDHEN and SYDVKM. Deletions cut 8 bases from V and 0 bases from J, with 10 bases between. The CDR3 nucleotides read TGTGCCAGCTCCAGGAATACTAACTATGGCTACACCTTC. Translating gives CASSRNTNYGYTF.

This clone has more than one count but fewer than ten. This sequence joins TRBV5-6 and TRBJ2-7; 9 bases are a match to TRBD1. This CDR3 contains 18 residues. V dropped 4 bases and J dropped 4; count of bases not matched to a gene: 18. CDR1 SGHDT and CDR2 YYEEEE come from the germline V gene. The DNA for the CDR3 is TGTGCCAGCAGCCCCCCACGCCGACAGGGGGAAGGTGAATACGAGCAGTACTTC. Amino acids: CASSPPRRQGEGEYEQYF. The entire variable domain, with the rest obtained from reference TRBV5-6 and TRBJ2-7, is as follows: DAGVTQSPTHLIKTRGQQVTLRCSPKSGHDTVSWYQQALGQGPQFIFQYYEEEERQRGNFPDRFSGHQFPNYSSELNVNALLLGDSALYLCASSPPRRQGEGEYEQYFGPGTRLTVT.

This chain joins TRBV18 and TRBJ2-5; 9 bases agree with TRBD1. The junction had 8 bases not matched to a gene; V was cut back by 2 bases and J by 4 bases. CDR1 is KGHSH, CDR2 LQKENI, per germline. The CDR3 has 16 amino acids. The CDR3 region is CASSPEGQGRVETQYF. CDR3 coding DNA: TGTGCCAGCTCACCAGAGGGACAGGGACGAGTAGAGACCCAGTACTTC.

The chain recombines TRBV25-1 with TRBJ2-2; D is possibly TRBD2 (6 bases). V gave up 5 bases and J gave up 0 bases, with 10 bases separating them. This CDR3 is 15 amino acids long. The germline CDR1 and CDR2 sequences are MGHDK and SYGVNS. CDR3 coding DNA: TGTGCCAGCAGTATCCGGACTACGAACACCGGGGAGCTGTTTTTT. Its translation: CASSIRTTNTGELFF.

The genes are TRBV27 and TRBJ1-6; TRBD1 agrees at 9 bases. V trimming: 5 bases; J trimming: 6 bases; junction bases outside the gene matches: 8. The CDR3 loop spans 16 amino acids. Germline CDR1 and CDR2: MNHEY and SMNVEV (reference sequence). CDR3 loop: CASSLQGARINSPLHF. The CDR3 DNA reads TGTGCCAGCAGTCTACAGGGGGCCAGAATTAATTCACCCCTCCACTTT.

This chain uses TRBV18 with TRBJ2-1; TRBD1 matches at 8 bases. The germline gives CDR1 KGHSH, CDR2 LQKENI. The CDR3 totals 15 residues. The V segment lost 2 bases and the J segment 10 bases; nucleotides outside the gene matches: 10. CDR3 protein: CASSPDRGASQEQFF. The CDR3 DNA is TGTGCCAGCTCACCAGACAGGGGAGCCTCTCAGGAGCAGTTCTTC. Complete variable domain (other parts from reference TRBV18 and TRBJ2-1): NAGVMQNPRHLVRRRGQEARLRCSPMKGHSHVYWYRQLPEEGLKFMVYLQKENIIDESGMPKERFSAEFPKEGPSILRIQQVVRGDSAAYFCASSPDRGASQEQFFGPGTRLTVL.

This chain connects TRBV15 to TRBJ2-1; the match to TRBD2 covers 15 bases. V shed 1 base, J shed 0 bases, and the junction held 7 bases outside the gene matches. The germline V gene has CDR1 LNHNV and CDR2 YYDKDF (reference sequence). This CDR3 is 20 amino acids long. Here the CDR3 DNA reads TGTGCCACCAGCAGAGCGGCGGGACTAGCGGGGGGCGACTCCTACAATGAGCAGTTCTTC. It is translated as CATSRAAGLAGGDSYNEQFF.

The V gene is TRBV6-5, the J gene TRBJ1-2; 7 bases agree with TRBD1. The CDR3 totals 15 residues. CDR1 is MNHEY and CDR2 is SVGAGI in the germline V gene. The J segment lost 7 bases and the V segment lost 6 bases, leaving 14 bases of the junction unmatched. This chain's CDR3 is CASRDVTGPSIGYTF. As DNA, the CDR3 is TGTGCCAGCAGAGACGTGACAGGGCCATCAATTGGCTACACCTTC.

This CDR3 reads CASSYNRRNRGGETQYF. The DNA of the CDR3 is TGTGCCAGCAGCTACAACAGAAGAAACAGGGGGGGAGAGACCCAGTACTTC. V gene TRBV7-9 combines with J gene TRBJ2-5, with D perhaps TRBD1 (8 bases). This CDR3 contains 17 residues. Trimming cost V 4 bases and J 4 bases, with 22 bases left between them. Germline lookup yields CDR1 SEHNR and CDR2 FQNEAQ (reference sequence).

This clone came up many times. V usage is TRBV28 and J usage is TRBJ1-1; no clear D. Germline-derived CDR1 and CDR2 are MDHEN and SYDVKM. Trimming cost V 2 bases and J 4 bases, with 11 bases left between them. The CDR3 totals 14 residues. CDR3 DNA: TGTGCCAGCAGTTTAGGCGGGGTTTCCACTGAAGCTTTCTTT. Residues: CASSLGGVSTEAFF. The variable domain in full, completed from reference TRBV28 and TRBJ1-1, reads DVKVTQSSRYLVKRTGEKVFLECVQDMDHENMFWYRQDPGLGLRLIYFSYDVKMKEKGDIPEGYSVSREKKERFSLILESASTNQTSMYLCASSLGGVSTEAFFGQGTRLTVV.

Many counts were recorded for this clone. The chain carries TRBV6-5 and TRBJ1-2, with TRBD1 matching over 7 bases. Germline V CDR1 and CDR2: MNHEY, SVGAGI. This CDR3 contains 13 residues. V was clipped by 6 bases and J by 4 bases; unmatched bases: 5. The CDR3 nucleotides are TGTGCCAGCAGGGAGACAGGGTTCTATGGCTACACCTTC. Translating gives CASRETGFYGYTF.

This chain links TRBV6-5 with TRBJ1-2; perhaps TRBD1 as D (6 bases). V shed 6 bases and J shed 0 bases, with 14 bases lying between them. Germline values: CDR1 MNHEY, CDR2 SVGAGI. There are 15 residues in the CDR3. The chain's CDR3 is CASSGKTGSNYGYTF. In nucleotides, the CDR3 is TGTGCCAGCAGCGGCAAGACAGGTTCTAACTATGGCTACACCTTC.

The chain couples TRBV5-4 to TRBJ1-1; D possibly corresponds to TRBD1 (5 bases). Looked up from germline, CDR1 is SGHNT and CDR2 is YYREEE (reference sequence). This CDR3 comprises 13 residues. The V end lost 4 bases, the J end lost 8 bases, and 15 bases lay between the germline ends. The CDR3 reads CASSASQGWEAFF. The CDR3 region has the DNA TGTGCCAGCAGCGCTTCGCAGGGTTGGGAAGCTTTCTTT.

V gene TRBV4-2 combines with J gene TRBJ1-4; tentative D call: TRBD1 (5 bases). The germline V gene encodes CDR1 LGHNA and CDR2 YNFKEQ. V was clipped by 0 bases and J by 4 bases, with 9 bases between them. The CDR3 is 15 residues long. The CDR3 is CASSQDRRDNEKLFF. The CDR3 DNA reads TGTGCCAGCAGCCAAGATCGCAGGGATAATGAAAAACTGTTTTTT.

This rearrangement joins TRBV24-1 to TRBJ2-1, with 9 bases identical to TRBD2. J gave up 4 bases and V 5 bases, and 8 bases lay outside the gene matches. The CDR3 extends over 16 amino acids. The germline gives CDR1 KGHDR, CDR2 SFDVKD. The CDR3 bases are TGTGCCACCAGTGCTTCCGGCGGGGGGGGTTACAATGAGCAGTTCTTC. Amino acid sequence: CATSASGGGGYNEQFF.

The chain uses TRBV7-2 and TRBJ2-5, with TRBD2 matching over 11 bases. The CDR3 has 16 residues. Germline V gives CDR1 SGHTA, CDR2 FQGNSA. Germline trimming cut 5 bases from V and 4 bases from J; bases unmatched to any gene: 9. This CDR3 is CASSPPRLAGTETQYF. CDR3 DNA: TGTGCCAGCAGCCCGCCCCGACTAGCGGGAACAGAGACCCAGTACTTC.

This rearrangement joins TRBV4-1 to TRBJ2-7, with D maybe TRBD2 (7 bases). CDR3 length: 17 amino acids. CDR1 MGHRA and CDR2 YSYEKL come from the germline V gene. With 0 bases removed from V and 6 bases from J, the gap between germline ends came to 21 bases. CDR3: CASSQEIGGGSTAEQYF. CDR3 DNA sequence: TGCGCCAGCAGCCAAGAAATAGGGGGAGGGTCCACGGCCGAGCAGTACTTC.

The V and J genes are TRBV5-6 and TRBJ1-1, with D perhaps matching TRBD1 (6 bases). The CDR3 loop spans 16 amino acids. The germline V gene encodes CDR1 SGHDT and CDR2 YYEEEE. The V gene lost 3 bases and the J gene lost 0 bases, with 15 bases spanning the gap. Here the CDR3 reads CASSSEAGQLNTEAFF. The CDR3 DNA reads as TGTGCCAGCAGCTCAGAAGCTGGACAGTTGAACACTGAAGCTTTCTTT.

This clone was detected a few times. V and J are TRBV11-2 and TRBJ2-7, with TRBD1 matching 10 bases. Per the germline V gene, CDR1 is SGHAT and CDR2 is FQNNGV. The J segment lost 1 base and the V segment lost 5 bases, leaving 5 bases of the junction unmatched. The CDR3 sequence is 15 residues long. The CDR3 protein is CASSGTGVYSYEQYF. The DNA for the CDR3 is TGTGCCAGCAGCGGGACAGGGGTATATTCCTACGAGCAGTACTTC.

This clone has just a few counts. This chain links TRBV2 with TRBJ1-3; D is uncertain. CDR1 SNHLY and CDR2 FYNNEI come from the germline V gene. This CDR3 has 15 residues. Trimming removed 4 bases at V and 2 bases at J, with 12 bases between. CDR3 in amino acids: CASSAQDSPGNTIYF. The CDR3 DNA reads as TGTGCCAGCAGTGCCCAGGACTCCCCTGGAAACACCATATATTTT.

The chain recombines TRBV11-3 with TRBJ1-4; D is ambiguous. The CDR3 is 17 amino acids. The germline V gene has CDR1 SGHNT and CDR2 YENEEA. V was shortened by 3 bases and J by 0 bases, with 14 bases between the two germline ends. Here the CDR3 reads CASSFGRAPPTNEKLFF. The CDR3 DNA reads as TGTGCCAGCAGCTTCGGGCGGGCTCCACCAACTAATGAAAAACTGTTTTTT.

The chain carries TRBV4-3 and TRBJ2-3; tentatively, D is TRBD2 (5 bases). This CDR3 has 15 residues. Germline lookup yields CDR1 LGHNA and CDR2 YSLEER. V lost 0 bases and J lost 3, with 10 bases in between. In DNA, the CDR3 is TGCGCCAGCAGCCAAGATCCTAGCAGGACAGATACGCAGTATTTT. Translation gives CASSQDPSRTDTQYF.

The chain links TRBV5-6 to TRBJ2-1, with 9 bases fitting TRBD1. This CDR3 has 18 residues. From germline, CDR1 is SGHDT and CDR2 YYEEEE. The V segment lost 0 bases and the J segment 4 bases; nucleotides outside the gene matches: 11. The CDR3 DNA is TGTGCCAGCAGCTTGGTTCCTCCGGGACAGGGTTTGTACAATGAGCAGTTCTTC. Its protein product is CASSLVPPGQGLYNEQFF.

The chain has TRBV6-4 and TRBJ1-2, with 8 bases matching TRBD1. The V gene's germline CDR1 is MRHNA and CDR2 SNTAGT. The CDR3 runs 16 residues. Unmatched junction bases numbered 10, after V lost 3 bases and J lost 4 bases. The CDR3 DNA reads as TGTGCCAGCAGTGAAGGGGTGGGACAGGCCCCCTATGGCTACACCTTC. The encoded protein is CASSEGVGQAPYGYTF.